Shown below are 4 T cell receptor beta chains from a single sample sequenced in a study of blood T cell repertoires in COVID-19. The data were produced by immunoSEQ multiplex PCR, yet TCRdb's version contains in-frame clones alone and is incomplete. The data show approximately 70,000 clones, around three quarters seen once. Sequenced: peripheral blood. The origin of the receptors is a man aged 60 to 75 with active or convalescent COVID-19.

The V gene is TRBV18, the J gene TRBJ1-4, with TRBD1 identical over 9 bases. V trimming: 4 bases; J trimming: 2 bases; junction bases outside the gene matches: 2. Germline lookup yields CDR1 KGHSH and CDR2 LQKENI. This CDR3 is built from 15 residues. Here the CDR3 reads CASSLTGGTNEKLFF. The CDR3 DNA follows: TGTGCCAGCTCACTAACAGGGGGCACTAATGAAAAACTGTTTTTT.

J is TRBJ1-4 and V is TRBV19; 10 bases map to TRBD1. Germline CDR1 and CDR2: LNHDA and SQIVND (reference sequence). V lost 4 bases, J lost 4 bases, and 6 bases stayed unmatched. The CDR3 has 16 amino acids. The CDR3 sequence is CASSTVRDRGNEKLFF. CDR3 DNA: TGTGCCAGTAGTACCGTCCGGGACAGGGGTAATGAAAAACTGTTTTTT.

V gene TRBV28 combines with J gene TRBJ1-2; D is possibly TRBD1 (5 bases). This CDR3 is built from 13 residues. Germline V gives CDR1 MDHEN, CDR2 SYDVKM. Trimming cost V 7 bases and J 4 bases, with 13 bases left between them. For the CDR3, the DNA is TGTGCCAGCAACCCAGGGCAGGTCTATGGCTACACCTTC. This encodes CASNPGQVYGYTF.

This chain uses TRBV5-5 with TRBJ2-3; no firm D call. Germline lookup yields CDR1 SGHKS and CDR2 YYEKEE (reference sequence). This CDR3 is built from 11 residues. Trimming took 4 bases from V and 6 from J, leaving 6 bases between them. CDR3 region: CASSPQDTQYF. In DNA, the CDR3 is TGTGCCAGCAGCCCCCAGGATACGCAGTATTTT. The full variable domain, completed using reference TRBV5-5 and TRBJ2-3, is DAGVTQSPTHLIKTRGQQVTLRCSPISGHKSVSWYQQVLGQGPQFIFQYYEKEERGRGNFPDRFSARQFPNYSSELNVNALLLGDSALYLCASSPQDTQYFGPGTRLTVL.